Below, 11 T cell receptor beta chains from the same sample are listed, as sequenced in a study of HIV-infected patients and healthy controls. cDNA was made from 500 ng RNA using alpha and beta constant primers. Using multiplexing indices, alpha and beta chain libraries were generated apart by chain-specific third strand synthesis. A single record per CDR3 protein comes from TCRdb applying MiXCR to the 5' RACE reads. This table holds 5,000 to 5,500 distinct CDR3 sequences, over 6.5% found once. All unsorted peripheral T cells were captured because whole blood was used without fractionation. The sample consisted of blood, taken before antiretroviral therapy. Receptors were obtained from an adult with HIV infection.

This clonotype is classed as hyperexpanded. The rearrangement links TRBV13 to TRBJ2-1, with 7 bases identical to TRBD1. Germline CDR1 reads PRHDT; CDR2 reads FYEKMQ (reference sequence). This CDR3 contains 16 residues. V shed 5 bases and J 8 bases; nucleotides not matched to a gene: 15. CDR3 region: CASSADRSQYVDEQFF. CDR3 DNA: TGTGCCAGCAGCGCGGACAGGTCCCAGTACGTCGATGAGCAGTTCTTC.

The sample holds many counts of this clonotype. The CDR3 coding sequence is TGTGCCAGCAGCCAAGTTGGAGGAGTTAGCAATCAGCCCCAGCATTTT. It yields the protein CASSQVGGVSNQPQHF. V gene TRBV4-2 combines with J gene TRBJ1-5; no clear D. Trimming took off 1 base at V and 0 bases at J, with 10 bases between the two ends. The CDR3 is 16 amino acids. CDR1 LGHNA and CDR2 YNFKEQ come from the germline V gene.

This clonotype was found many times. V is TRBV6-2 or TRBV6-3 and J is TRBJ2-5; 14 bases line up with TRBD2. CDR3 length equals 20 residues. Trimming removed 4 bases from V and 5 bases from J; junction bases left unmatched: 18. Germline CDR1 and CDR2: MNHEY and SVGEGT. CDR3: CASSFPPGTSGGPRSETQYF. The CDR3 coding sequence is TGTGCCAGCAGTTTCCCCCCCGGGACTAGCGGGGGCCCGCGAAGTGAGACCCAGTACTTC.

V is TRBV5-5 and J is TRBJ2-3, with D unclear. The ends were cut back, 3 bases at V and 2 bases at J, with 10 bases in the middle. The CDR3 covers 14 residues. Germline loops: CDR1 SGHKS, CDR2 YYEKEE (reference sequence). The CDR3 DNA reads as TGTGCCAGCAGCTACTGGACGGCCACAGATACGCAGTATTTT. Protein product: CASSYWTATDTQYF. The full variable domain, in which reference TRBV5-5 and TRBJ2-3 provide the parts outside the CDR3, is DAGVTQSPTHLIKTRGQQVTLRCSPISGHKSVSWYQQVLGQGPQFIFQYYEKEERGRGNFPDRFSARQFPNYSSELNVNALLLGDSALYLCASSYWTATDTQYFGPGTRLTVL.

V is TRBV7-3 and J is TRBJ2-2; the D call may be TRBD1 or TRBD2 (5 bases each). CDR3 size: 15 residues. In germline, CDR1 is SGHTA, CDR2 FQGTGA. Deletions cut 5 bases from V and 4 bases from J, with 14 bases between. CDR3 protein: CASSPLGGTTGELFF. The CDR3 nucleotides read TGTGCCAGCAGCCCTTTAGGTGGGACCACCGGGGAGCTGTTTTTT.

This clonotype occurred a few times. The J gene is TRBJ2-1, the V gene TRBV5-1; TRBD2 matches 7 bases. Germline-derived CDR1 and CDR2 are SGHRS and YFSETQ. The CDR3 has 14 residues. With 2 bases clipped from V and 8 bases from J, the junction kept 7 bases outside the gene matches. As DNA, the CDR3 is TGCGCCAGCAGCTTAAGCGGGGATTATCATGAGCAGTTCTTC. It encodes CASSLSGDYHEQFF.

By proportion, this clonotype is medium-sized. The chain links TRBV11-3 to TRBJ2-5; the D gene is possibly TRBD2 (5 bases). The germline V gene has CDR1 SGHNT and CDR2 YENEEA. This CDR3 has 16 residues. Trimming left V 6 bases short and J 0 bases short, with 17 bases between. The CDR3 reads CASSTGVARYQETQYF. The CDR3 DNA reads as TGTGCCAGCAGTACCGGGGTAGCGAGGTACCAAGAGACCCAGTACTTC.

In its sample, this clonotype was seen many times. The junction departs from the called germline gene at one end, perhaps through a read error. This rearrangement joins TRBV7-2 to TRBJ2-7; 9 positions match TRBD1. CDR1 SGHTA and CDR2 FQGNSA come from the germline V gene. The CDR3 has 14 amino acids. CDR3 region: CASSSGPGQGSTDF. The CDR3, as DNA: TGTGCCAGCAGCTCGGGGCCGGGACAGGGATCAACGGACTTC.

This clonotype was observed a few times. The gene calls are TRBV20-1 and TRBJ2-5, with TRBD1 matching over 7 bases. Per germline, CDR1 DFQATT and CDR2 SNEGSKA (reference sequence). Losses at the gene ends were 4 bases for V and 2 bases for J; bases not matched to a gene: 13. The CDR3 runs to 16 residues. The CDR3 reads CSANRGVGVWQETQYF. The CDR3 DNA sequence: TGCAGTGCTAACAGGGGTGTTGGGGTGTGGCAAGAGACCCAGTACTTC.

This clonotype appeared many times. The chain carries TRBV6-5 and TRBJ2-4; no firm D call. V lost 0 bases and J lost 0, with 9 bases in between. Germline V gene sequence: CDR1 MNHEY, CDR2 SVGAGI. This CDR3 is 16 amino acids long. The CDR3 loop is CASSYSSLGAKNIQYF. CDR3 nucleotides: TGTGCCAGCAGTTACTCGAGCCTTGGAGCCAAAAACATTCAGTACTTC.

This clonotype was picked up many times. The chain carries TRBV5-1 and TRBJ2-5, with D perhaps being TRBD1 or TRBD2 (5 bases each). V gave up 4 bases and J gave up 3 bases, with 16 bases separating them. The germline gives CDR1 SGHRS, CDR2 YFSETQ. There are 15 residues in the CDR3. The CDR3 sequence: CASSRGLGDKETQYF. The DNA of the CDR3 is TGCGCCAGCAGCCGGGGCCTCGGAGATAAAGAGACCCAGTACTTC.